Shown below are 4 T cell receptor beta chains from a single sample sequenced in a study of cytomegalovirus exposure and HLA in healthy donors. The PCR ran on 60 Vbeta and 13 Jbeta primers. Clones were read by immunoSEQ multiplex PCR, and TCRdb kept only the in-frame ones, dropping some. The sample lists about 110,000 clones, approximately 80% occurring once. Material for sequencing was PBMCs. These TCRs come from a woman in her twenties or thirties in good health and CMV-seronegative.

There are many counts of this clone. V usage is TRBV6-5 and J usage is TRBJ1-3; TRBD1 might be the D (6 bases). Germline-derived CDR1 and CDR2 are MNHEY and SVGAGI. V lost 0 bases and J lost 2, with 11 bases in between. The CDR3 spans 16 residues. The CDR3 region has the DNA TGTGCCAGCAGTTACTCGACAGGCTTCACTGGAAACACCATATATTTT. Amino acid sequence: CASSYSTGFTGNTIYF.

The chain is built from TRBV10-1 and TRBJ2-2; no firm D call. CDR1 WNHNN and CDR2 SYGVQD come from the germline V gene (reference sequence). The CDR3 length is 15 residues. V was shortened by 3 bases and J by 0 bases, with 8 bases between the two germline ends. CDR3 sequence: CASSETAANTGELFF. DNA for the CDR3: TGCGCCAGCAGTGAAACAGCCGCGAACACCGGGGAGCTGTTTTTT.

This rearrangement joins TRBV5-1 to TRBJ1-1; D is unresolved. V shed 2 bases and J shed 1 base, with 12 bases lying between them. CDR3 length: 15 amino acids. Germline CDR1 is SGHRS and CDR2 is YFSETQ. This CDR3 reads CASSLVEATNTEAFF. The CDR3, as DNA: TGCGCCAGCAGCTTAGTCGAGGCAACGAACACTGAAGCTTTCTTT.

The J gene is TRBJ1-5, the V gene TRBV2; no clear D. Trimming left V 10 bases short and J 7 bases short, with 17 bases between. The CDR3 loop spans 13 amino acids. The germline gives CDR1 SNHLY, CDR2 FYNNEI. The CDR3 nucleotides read TGTGCCACCCAGAGGTCGGTGCAACAGCCCCAGCATTTT. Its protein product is CATQRSVQQPQHF. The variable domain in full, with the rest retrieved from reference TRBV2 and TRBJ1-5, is EPEVTQTPSHQVTQMGQEVILRCVPISNHLYFYWYRQILGQKVEFLVSFYNNEISEKSEIFDDQFSVERPDGSNFTLKIRSTKLEDSAMYFCATQRSVQQPQHFGDGTRLSIL.